The next 17 T cell receptor beta chains were all read from a single sample in a study of identical twins. MiXCR was run by TCRdb on the 5' RACE reads, yielding one entry per CDR3 protein. Of 690,000 or so distinct CDR3 sequences in the sample, less than 10% were seen once. The data were also submitted as part of a second study, on yellow fever vaccine responses in identical twins.

The sequencing sample was made of PBMCs. These receptors all stem from a young woman in good health.

This clonotype was detected only a few times. The rearrangement links TRBV9 to TRBJ1-1; D may be TRBD1 (5 bases). The CDR3 totals 14 residues. Germline loops: CDR1 SGDLS, CDR2 YYNGEE. Trimming took off 0 bases at V and 14 bases at J, with 20 bases between the two ends. The CDR3 DNA follows: TGTGCCAGCAGCGTAGCTTCATTAGAGGGGCCGTGCTTCTTT. Translated: CASSVASLEGPCFF.

The sample holds a few counts of this clonotype. The gene calls are TRBV29-1 and TRBJ2-7, with a possible D match to TRBD2 (5 bases). The germline V gene encodes CDR1 SQVTM and CDR2 ANQGSEA. CDR3 length: 13 residues. Trimming took off 4 bases at V and 0 bases at J, with 10 bases between the two ends. CDR3: CSVAGISSYEQYF. In nucleotides, the CDR3 is TGCAGCGTTGCGGGGATTAGCTCCTACGAGCAGTACTTC.

This clonotype turned up a few times. V and J are TRBV11-2 and TRBJ2-5; 7 positions agree with TRBD2. From germline, CDR1 is SGHAT and CDR2 FQNNGV. The CDR3 consists of 14 residues. The ends lost 4 bases at V and 5 bases at J; junction bases unmatched: 7. CDR3 in DNA: TGTGCCAGCAGCTCTAGACTAGCCTGGGAGACCCAGTACTTC. It encodes CASSSRLAWETQYF.

This clonotype showed up just a few times. V and J are TRBV27 and TRBJ2-7, with 12 bases that match TRBD1. Unmatched junction bases numbered 11, after V lost 8 bases and J lost 3 bases. There are 16 residues in the CDR3. In germline, CDR1 is MNHEY, CDR2 SMNVEV (reference sequence). CDR3 in DNA: TGTGCCAGCCGCGTCGCCGGGACAGGGGGCGTCTACGAGCAGTACTTC. Protein: CASRVAGTGGVYEQYF.

This clonotype was detected only a few times. This chain joins TRBV28 and TRBJ2-7; 7 bases align to TRBD1. This CDR3 comprises 14 residues. After removal of 4 bases from V and 3 bases from J, the junction contained 6 bases not matched to a gene. Per the germline V gene, CDR1 is MDHEN and CDR2 is SYDVKM. In nucleotides, the CDR3 is TGTGCCAGCAGTTCCATGACAGGGAACTACGAGCAGTACTTC. Translating gives CASSSMTGNYEQYF.

This chain links TRBV4-2 with TRBJ1-2; 9 bases match TRBD1. Germline V lookup: CDR1 LGHNA, CDR2 YNFKEQ. There are 14 residues in the CDR3. The trim removed 1 base at V and 5 bases at J, leaving 2 bases unmatched. The CDR3 loop is CASSQGTGVYGYTF. CDR3 sequence (DNA): TGTGCCAGCAGCCAAGGGACAGGGGTTTATGGCTACACCTTC.

This clonotype was observed a few times. V usage is TRBV20-1 and J usage is TRBJ1-1; D is ambiguous. This CDR3 has 14 residues. Trimming stripped 0 bases from V and 5 bases from J, with 13 bases between. CDR1 is DFQATT and CDR2 is SNEGSKA in the germline V gene (reference sequence). The CDR3 spells CSAREPRELTEAFF. DNA for the CDR3: TGCAGTGCTAGAGAACCAAGAGAACTAACTGAAGCTTTCTTT.

The rearrangement links TRBV25-1 to TRBJ1-1; D gene unclear. The germline V gene has CDR1 MGHDK and CDR2 SYGVNS. This CDR3 has 14 amino acids. V lost 2 bases to trimming and J lost 0 bases, with 7 bases between them. The CDR3: CASSEHRMNTEAFF. The CDR3 DNA is TGTGCCAGCAGTGAACATCGGATGAACACTGAAGCTTTCTTT. The full variable domain, completed using reference TRBV25-1 and TRBJ1-1, is EADIYQTPRYLVIGTGKKITLECSQTMGHDKMYWYQQDPGMELHLIHYSYGVNSTEKGDLSSESTVSRIRTEHFPLTLESARPSHTSQYLCASSEHRMNTEAFFGQGTRLTVV.

The table lists this clonotype with many counts. V and J are TRBV7-2 and TRBJ2-1; a possible D gene is TRBD2 (5 bases). The V gene's germline CDR1 is SGHTA and CDR2 FQGNSA. This CDR3 comprises 15 residues. Trimming pared 8 bases from V and 3 bases from J, leaving 17 bases between. The CDR3, as DNA: TGTGCCAGCTCCCCGAGTCAGCGGAACTACAATGAGCAGTTCTTC. Encoded protein: CASSPSQRNYNEQFF.

This clonotype was recorded at least ten times. The chain has TRBV6-5 and TRBJ1-3; D gene unclear. The CDR3 totals 12 residues. Per the germline V gene, CDR1 is MNHEY and CDR2 is SVGAGI. V was pared by 6 bases and J by 0 bases, with 3 bases between. CDR3 protein: CASRDSGNTIYF. The DNA for the CDR3 is TGTGCCAGCAGGGACTCTGGAAACACCATATATTTT.

The sample holds many counts of this clonotype. The rearrangement uses TRBV12-3 or TRBV12-4 and TRBJ2-1; no firm D call. The CDR3 spans 16 residues. V was shortened by 6 bases and J by 6 bases, with 21 bases between the two germline ends. CDR3 sequence (DNA): TGTGCCAGCAGCCTGGCTTCTGCGGTGTCGTCCAATGAGCAGTTCTTC. It specifies CASSLASAVSSNEQFF.

Only a few counts were recorded for this clonotype. The chain carries TRBV7-8 and TRBJ2-5; 7 bases map to TRBD2. The CDR3 runs to 16 residues. Germline lookup yields CDR1 SGHVS and CDR2 FQNEAQ. The ends lost 2 bases at V and 1 base at J; junction bases unmatched: 7. This CDR3 is CASSLISTSAQETQYF. For the CDR3, the DNA is TGTGCCAGCAGCTTAATTTCCACTAGCGCCCAAGAGACCCAGTACTTC.

The chain carries TRBV9 and TRBJ2-5; a weak D match, TRBD2 (5 bases). Germline V gene sequence: CDR1 SGDLS, CDR2 YYNGEE. The germline V and J ends were trimmed by 3 bases and 1 base, with 10 bases remaining between them. The CDR3 sequence is 14 residues long. DNA of the CDR3: TGTGCCAGCAGCGATGGACTTATCCAAGAGACCCAGTACTTC. Translation: CASSDGLIQETQYF. The full variable domain, rest sourced from reference TRBV9 and TRBJ2-5, is DSGVTQTPKHLITATGQRVTLRCSPRSGDLSVYWYQQSLDQGLQFLIQYYNGEERAKGNILERFSAQQFPDLHSELNLSSLELGDSALYFCASSDGLIQETQYFGPGTRLLVL.

Details on this clonotype: Compared with germline, one end of the junction differs, possibly owing to a read error. The chain links TRBV15 to TRBJ2-3; the D gene is possibly TRBD2 (6 bases). Germline V gene sequence: CDR1 LNHNV, CDR2 YYDKDF (reference sequence). The CDR3 covers 15 residues. The CDR3 region is CATSSKHLERALFHF. The CDR3, as DNA: TGTGCCACCAGCAGCAAGCATCTTGAGCGGGCCCTATTCCATTTT.

J is TRBJ1-2 and V is TRBV6-5, with 9 bases fitting TRBD1. With V trimmed by 8 bases and J by 5 bases, 3 bases remained unmatched. This CDR3 has 12 residues. CDR1 is MNHEY, CDR2 SVGAGI, per germline. Here the CDR3 reads CASLGQGYGYTF. CDR3 in DNA: TGTGCCAGCCTCGGACAGGGGTATGGCTACACCTTC.

V is TRBV20-1 and J is TRBJ2-6; D not certain. This CDR3 is 18 amino acids long. Per the germline V gene, CDR1 is DFQATT and CDR2 is SNEGSKA (reference sequence). Between the trimmed V and J ends, which lost 3 bases and 1 base, there was a span of 19 bases. The CDR3 protein is CSASTFERVGSGANVLTF. CDR3 sequence (DNA): TGCAGTGCTAGCACTTTTGAACGAGTGGGTTCTGGGGCCAACGTCCTGACTTTC.

The chain recombines TRBV5-1 with TRBJ2-7; D uncertain. Trimming shortened V by 0 bases and J by 0 bases, and 10 bases separated the two germline ends. The CDR3 extends over 15 amino acids. Germline CDR1 reads SGHRS; CDR2 reads YFSETQ. CDR3 region: CASSLGRMSSYEQYF. The DNA of the CDR3 is TGCGCCAGCAGCTTGGGACGTATGAGCTCCTACGAGCAGTACTTC.